This T cell receptor beta chain was identified during a study of cytomegalovirus exposure and HLA in healthy donors. The wider study: Prior work identified 117 million unique TCR beta sequences in about 179 million T cells.

The table lists this clone with a count of one. Its antigen is unknown. Per germline, CDR1 SNHLY and CDR2 FYNNEI. The CDR3 runs 14 residues. The V and J ends lost 7 bases and 2 bases respectively, with 12 bases between them. PCR employed 60 Vbeta and 13 Jbeta primers. Libraries were prepared by immunoSEQ multiplex PCR; TCRdb keeps only in-frame clonotypes and omits some of them. The sample consists of over 100,000 clones, under 90% of them appearing once. Study-wide results and limits: Reports indicate that TCR beta sequences accurately predicted the HLA-A and HLA-B alleles of most subjects.

This clonotype was sampled from a woman aged 25 to 39 in good health and CMV-seronegative. Input material: PBMCs. The chain carries TRBV2 and TRBJ1-3; D remains unclear. The CDR3 here is CASKSVRAGNTIYF. The CDR3 nucleotides read TGTGCCAGCAAGTCGGTGAGGGCTGGAAACACCATATATTTT.